The 22 T cell receptor beta chains below all came from one sample that was sequenced in a study of blood T cell repertoires in COVID-19. Method: immunoSEQ multiplex PCR; TCRdb's copy keeps in-frame clones and lacks some. Of under 75,000 clones in the sample, around 91% were seen once. Sequencing was done on a sample of peripheral blood. The source is a man in his 60s with active COVID-19.

This sequence joins TRBV6-5 and TRBJ1-2; the D gene is possibly TRBD1 (6 bases). There are 15 residues in the CDR3. The V and J ends lost 6 bases and 5 bases respectively, with 19 bases between them. CDR1 is MNHEY, CDR2 SVGAGI, per germline. The CDR3 DNA reads as TGTGCCAGCAGCCCAAAAAGGGACACTAGATATGGCTACACCTTC. Translated, it gives CASSPKRDTRYGYTF.

Concerning this clone itself: An end of the junction does not agree with germline; a read error may underlie this. This chain joins TRBV28 and TRBJ1-5, with D possibly matching TRBD1 (6 bases). The CDR3 length is 17 residues. Germline V gene data show CDR1 as MDHEN and CDR2 as SYDVKM. CDR3 DNA sequence: TGTGCCAGCAGTTTGGGGCCGGGACAAGGGACCAATCGGCCCCAGCATTTT. This translates into CASSLGPGQGTNRPQHF.

V gene TRBV7-3 combines with J gene TRBJ1-1; weak D call: TRBD1 (5 bases). Germline values: CDR1 SGHTA, CDR2 FQGTGA. The germline V and J ends were trimmed by 5 bases and 1 base, with 32 bases remaining between them. The CDR3 covers 21 residues. The CDR3 DNA is TGTGCCAGCAGCACCCGGGGGTCGGGCAGGAAAGGCGAGAGGGGGAACACTGAAGCTTTCTTT. Amino acid sequence: CASSTRGSGRKGERGNTEAFF.

The gene calls are TRBV13 and TRBJ1-6; weak D call: TRBD1 (6 bases). V was shortened by 5 bases and J by 0 bases, with 11 bases between the two germline ends. CDR3 length: 16 residues. Germline-derived CDR1 and CDR2 are PRHDT and FYEKMQ (reference sequence). In DNA, the CDR3 is TGTGCCAGCAGCCACACAGGGAGCTCCTATAATTCACCCCTCCACTTT. Residues: CASSHTGSSYNSPLHF.

This chain links TRBV30 with TRBJ1-4; no clear D gene. From germline, CDR1 is GTSNPN and CDR2 SVGIG (reference sequence). This CDR3 is built from 14 residues. V lost 2 bases, J lost 8 bases, and 15 bases lay in between. The CDR3 sequence: CAWSSMVRREKLFF. The CDR3 DNA is TGTGCCTGGAGTAGTATGGTCCGGAGGGAAAAACTGTTTTTT.

The chain carries TRBV6-2 or TRBV6-3 and TRBJ1-2; 8 positions agree with TRBD1. Trimming took 4 bases from V and 5 from J; bases not matched to a gene: 6. Germline CDR1 MNHEY, CDR2 SVGEGT. The CDR3 is 14 residues long. This chain's CDR3 is CASSSDRGGYGYTF. The CDR3 coding sequence is TGTGCCAGCAGTTCAGACAGGGGAGGATATGGCTACACCTTC.

This rearrangement joins TRBV15 to TRBJ2-7; a weak D match, TRBD1 (6 bases). CDR1 and CDR2 (germline): LNHNV, YYDKDF (reference sequence). The CDR3 length is 15 residues. The germline V and J ends were trimmed by 0 bases and 3 bases, with 12 bases remaining between them. The CDR3 DNA reads as TGTGCCACCAGCAGAGATTGGGGGCCTGACTACGAGCAGTACTTC. Translated, it gives CATSRDWGPDYEQYF.

CDR3 coding DNA: TGTGCCAGCACCCCGGGACTAGAGTCCTACAATGAGCAGTTCTTC. Amino acids: CASTPGLESYNEQFF. The chain employs TRBV11-2 and TRBJ2-1; 8 bases line up with TRBD2. The V gene end was trimmed by 7 bases and the J gene end by 1 base; junction bases not matched to a gene: 6. The CDR3 runs 15 residues. Germline CDR1 is SGHAT and CDR2 is FQNNGV.

The CDR3 DNA reads as TGCGCCAGCAGCAACCCGATGGAGGATGGCTACACCTTC. Protein sequence: CASSNPMEDGYTF. The chain uses TRBV5-1 and TRBJ1-2; no definite D call. With 4 bases removed from V and 6 bases from J, the gap between germline ends came to 13 bases. CDR3 length: 13 residues. Germline-derived CDR1 and CDR2 are SGHRS and YFSETQ.

V gene TRBV11-3 combines with J gene TRBJ2-2; D perhaps matches TRBD1 (7 bases). The CDR3 is 12 residues long. The V end was cut by 5 bases, the J end by 7 bases, with 8 bases between. Germline CDR1 reads SGHNT; CDR2 reads YENEEA. This CDR3 reads CASSQGGGELFF. Here the CDR3 DNA reads TGTGCCAGCAGCCAGGGGGGCGGGGAGCTGTTTTTT.

The chain has TRBV5-6 and TRBJ1-4, with a possible D match to TRBD1 (6 bases). The germline V and J ends were trimmed by 6 bases and 6 bases, with 21 bases remaining between them. Germline CDR1 is SGHDT and CDR2 is YYEEEE. This CDR3 region has 16 residues. The CDR3 region is CASTGGWWAGDEKLFF. The CDR3 DNA reads TGTGCCAGCACGGGGGGCTGGTGGGCAGGTGATGAAAAACTGTTTTTT.

The chain links TRBV7-2 to TRBJ2-7; TRBD2 aligns across 14 bases. CDR3 length equals 16 residues. CDR1 is SGHTA, CDR2 FQGNSA, per germline. V dropped 5 bases and J dropped 7; count of bases not matched to a gene: 10. The CDR3 reads CASSQTGLAGALEQYF. As DNA, the CDR3 is TGTGCCAGCAGCCAAACGGGACTAGCGGGGGCTTTGGAGCAGTACTTC.

The V gene is TRBV20-1, the J gene TRBJ1-2, with D maybe TRBD1 (5 bases). Germline CDR1 reads DFQATT; CDR2 reads SNEGSKA (reference sequence). This CDR3 contains 10 residues. V lost 2 bases and J lost 12, with 10 bases in between. CDR3 in amino acids: CSARQGPHTF. The CDR3 DNA reads TGCAGTGCTAGACAGGGTCCTCACACCTTC.

V usage is TRBV30 and J usage is TRBJ2-2; 8 bases agree with TRBD1. CDR3 length: 12 residues. The V and J ends lost 7 bases and 8 bases, in that order; junction bases with no gene match: 6. In germline, CDR1 is GTSNPN, CDR2 SVGIG (reference sequence). Written as DNA, the CDR3 is TGTGCCTTGGACAGGGTCATGGGGGAGCTGTTTTTT. It specifies CALDRVMGELFF.

The chain is built from TRBV9 and TRBJ1-4; 7 bases are a match to TRBD1. The CDR3 covers 14 residues. V shed 4 bases and J 6 bases; nucleotides not matched to a gene: 6. Germline V gene lookup returns CDR1 SGDLS and CDR2 YYNGEE. The CDR3 nucleotides read TGTGCCAGCAGCACAGGGGCTGGGGATGAAAAACTGTTTTTT. Translated, it gives CASSTGAGDEKLFF.

This chain joins TRBV7-2 and TRBJ1-3; TRBD1 is a possible D gene (5 bases). The CDR3 extends over 16 amino acids. Between the trimmed V and J ends, which lost 1 base and 2 bases, there was a span of 12 bases. From germline, CDR1 is SGHTA and CDR2 FQGNSA. CDR3 in amino acids: CASSLVGGMAGNTIYF. The CDR3 DNA follows: TGTGCCAGCAGCTTAGTGGGGGGTATGGCTGGAAACACCATATATTTT.

V gene TRBV29-1 combines with J gene TRBJ1-1, with TRBD1 matching 11 bases. CDR3 length: 14 amino acids. The V gene end was trimmed by 4 bases and the J gene end by 5 bases; junction bases not matched to a gene: 6. CDR1 is SQVTM and CDR2 is ANQGSEA in the germline V gene. CDR3 region: CSVGGTGGRTEAFF. CDR3 DNA: TGCAGCGTTGGTGGGACAGGGGGGAGGACTGAAGCTTTCTTT.

V usage is TRBV28 and J usage is TRBJ1-2, with D unresolved. V was cut by 7 bases and J by 7 bases, with 16 bases left in between. This CDR3 region has 13 residues. The germline V gene has CDR1 MDHEN and CDR2 SYDVKM. The CDR3 sequence is CASTNSLDPGYTF. CDR3 sequence (DNA): TGTGCCAGCACTAACTCTCTAGATCCTGGCTACACCTTC.

The rearrangement links TRBV29-1 to TRBJ1-1; D is unclear. Trimming pared 2 bases from V and 0 bases from J, leaving 7 bases between. The CDR3 consists of 13 residues. Germline CDR1 is SQVTM and CDR2 is ANQGSEA. The CDR3 region is CSVERTLNTEAFF. The CDR3 DNA reads as TGCAGCGTTGAAAGGACTTTGAACACTGAAGCTTTCTTT.

J is TRBJ2-7 and V is TRBV7-9; D perhaps matches TRBD2 (6 bases). CDR3 length: 14 amino acids. Germline lookup yields CDR1 SEHNR and CDR2 FQNEAQ (reference sequence). Trimming cost V 5 bases and J 5 bases, with 16 bases left between them. CDR3 sequence (DNA): TGTGCCAGCAGCGTGGGTGGGGGGAGGAACGAGCAGTACTTC. Its protein is CASSVGGGRNEQYF.

The chain has TRBV5-5 and TRBJ1-1, with 7 bases aligning to TRBD1. CDR1 and CDR2 (germline): SGHKS, YYEKEE (reference sequence). Trimming removed 5 bases from V and 5 bases from J; junction bases left unmatched: 9. The length of the CDR3 is 14 residues. In nucleotides, the CDR3 is TGTGCCAGCAGGAGGGACAGAGGGCGGACTGAAGCTTTCTTT. The encoded protein is CASRRDRGRTEAFF.

The chain recombines TRBV9 with TRBJ2-2; no firm D call. CDR1 is SGDLS, CDR2 YYNGEE, per germline. V was pared by 2 bases and J by 2 bases, with 7 bases between. The CDR3 contains 14 residues. CDR3 coding DNA: TGTGCCAGCAGCGTTAGCCCTAACACCGGGGAGCTGTTTTTT. Protein: CASSVSPNTGELFF.